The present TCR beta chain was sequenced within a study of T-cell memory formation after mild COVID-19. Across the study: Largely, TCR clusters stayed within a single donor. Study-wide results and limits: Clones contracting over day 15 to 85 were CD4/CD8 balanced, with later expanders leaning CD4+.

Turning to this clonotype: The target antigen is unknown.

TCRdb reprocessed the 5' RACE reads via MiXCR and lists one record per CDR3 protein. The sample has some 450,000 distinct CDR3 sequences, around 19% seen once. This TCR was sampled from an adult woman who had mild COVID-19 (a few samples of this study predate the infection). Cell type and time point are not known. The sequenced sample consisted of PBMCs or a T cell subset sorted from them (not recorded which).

CDR3 bases: TGCGCCAGCAGCCAGCAGACTGCGGCCGGCACAGATACGCAGTATTTT. The encoded protein is CASSQQTAAGTDTQYF. V usage is TRBV4-3 and J usage is TRBJ2-3; no definite D call. Germline V lookup: CDR1 LGHNA, CDR2 YSLEER. Trimming cost V 3 bases and J 1 base, with 14 bases left between them. The CDR3 consists of 16 residues.